Shown below are 25 T cell receptor beta chains from a single sample sequenced in a study of T-cell reconstitution after alpha-beta-depleted transplantation in children. During its preparation, the TCRbeta library received unique molecular identifiers. TCRdb independently ran MiXCR on the PCR reads; one entry per CDR3 protein. The table has more than 200,000 distinct CDR3 sequences, approximately 8.4% seen once. The sample was PBMCs, mostly from graft donor cells, taken 360 days after TCRalphabeta/CD19-depleted stem cell transplant. These receptor sequences come from a male patient aged 2 to 9 who had a stem cell transplant for acute myeloid leukemia, so the T cells may come from the graft donor.

A few counts support this clonotype. The gene calls are TRBV7-2 and TRBJ1-4, with TRBD1 matching 12 bases. Germline CDR1 SGHTA, CDR2 FQGNSA. This CDR3 comprises 15 residues. V lost 6 bases, J lost 13 bases, and 12 bases stayed unmatched. The CDR3 here is CASRTSGTGGLGLFF. The CDR3, as DNA: TGTGCCAGCAGAACTTCCGGGACAGGGGGCCTAGGACTGTTTTTT.

This clonotype was observed at least ten times. This chain joins TRBV29-1 and TRBJ2-1; D ambiguous. Germline values: CDR1 SQVTM, CDR2 ANQGSEA. V was trimmed by 7 bases and J by 6 bases, leaving 13 bases between them. This CDR3 is 12 amino acids long. The CDR3 coding sequence is TGCAGCGGTGACAAAGCCTCCAATGAGCAGTTCTTC. Protein sequence: CSGDKASNEQFF.

The chain combines TRBV7-6 with TRBJ1-2; D is perhaps TRBD1 (5 bases). Germline V gene sequence: CDR1 SGHVS, CDR2 FNYEAQ. Deletions cut 5 bases from V and 8 bases from J, with 24 bases between. This CDR3 has 16 amino acids. The CDR3 loop reads CASSGGTSSVGWGYTF. The CDR3 bases are TGTGCCAGCAGCGGCGGGACCTCCTCAGTGGGGTGGGGCTACACCTTC.

The sample holds many counts of this clonotype. The rearrangement links TRBV7-2 to TRBJ1-1; no reliable D call. CDR3 length equals 14 residues. The germline V gene has CDR1 SGHTA and CDR2 FQGNSA. With 2 bases removed from V and 3 bases from J, the gap between germline ends came to 10 bases. The chain's CDR3 is CASSLTVGYTEAFF. DNA of the CDR3: TGTGCCAGCAGCTTAACAGTGGGGTACACTGAAGCTTTCTTT.

At least ten counts were recorded for this clonotype. The genes are TRBV29-1 and TRBJ2-5; D not resolved. The germline V and J ends were trimmed by 4 bases and 5 bases, with 11 bases remaining between them. CDR1 SQVTM and CDR2 ANQGSEA come from the germline V gene. The CDR3 loop spans 12 amino acids. The CDR3 reads CSVGNLGETQYF. In DNA, the CDR3 is TGCAGCGTTGGAAACCTCGGTGAGACCCAGTACTTC. Drawing the rest from reference TRBV29-1 and TRBJ2-5, the complete variable domain is SAVISQKPSRDICQRGTSLTIQCQVDSQVTMMFWYRQQPGQSLTLIATANQGSEATYESGFVIDKFPISRPNLTFSTLTVSNMSPEDSSIYLCSVGNLGETQYFGPGTRLLVL.

In this sample, this clonotype turned up many times. A read error may produce the germline difference seen at one junction end. The chain has TRBV12-3 or TRBV12-4 and TRBJ2-5; 13 nucleotides match TRBD2. This CDR3 spans 14 amino acids. The CDR3 region has the DNA TGTGCCAGCACCTTGGGACTAGCGGGGCTAGTTAGGCACTTC. Its translation is CASTLGLAGLVRHF.

This clonotype was counted between two and nine times. J is TRBJ1-2 and V is TRBV6-1; the match to TRBD1 covers 10 bases. Trimming took 6 bases from V and 6 from J; bases not matched to a gene: 10. The CDR3 is made up of 15 amino acids. CDR1 is MNHNS and CDR2 is SASEGT in the germline V gene. CDR3 protein: CASSHPGQGRDGYTF. DNA for the CDR3: TGTGCCAGCAGCCACCCGGGACAGGGGAGGGATGGCTACACCTTC.

This clonotype was detected many times. CDR3 residues: CASSLSAADTQYF. CDR3 nucleotides: TGTGCCAGCAGTTTATCGGCGGCGGATACGCAGTATTTT. The chain couples TRBV12-3 or TRBV12-4 to TRBJ2-3; D is unresolved. There are 13 residues in the CDR3. V lost 2 bases to trimming and J lost 6 bases, with 9 bases between them.

The V gene is TRBV5-1, the J gene TRBJ1-1; D perhaps matches TRBD1 (6 bases). The CDR3 totals 14 residues. CDR1 is SGHRS and CDR2 is YFSETQ in the germline V gene. Trimming shortened V by 0 bases and J by 7 bases, and 13 bases separated the two germline ends. As DNA, the CDR3 is TGCGCCAGCAGCTTGGATCAGGGGTTGAGTGAAGCTTTCTTT. This sequence encodes CASSLDQGLSEAFF.

This clonotype was seen at least ten times. The chain links TRBV12-3 or TRBV12-4 to TRBJ2-5, with unresolved D. V shed 3 bases and J shed 0 bases, with 8 bases lying between them. This CDR3 contains 14 residues. The CDR3 protein is CASSFLSNQETQYF. The CDR3 nucleotides are TGTGCCAGCAGTTTCTTGAGTAACCAAGAGACCCAGTACTTC.

This clonotype was recorded many times. V and J are TRBV20-1 and TRBJ2-1; TRBD1 might be the D (5 bases). V gave up 3 bases and J gave up 7 bases, with 13 bases separating them. Germline CDR1 is DFQATT and CDR2 is SNEGSKA (reference sequence). This CDR3 comprises 13 residues. CDR3 nucleotides: TGCAGTGCTAGCCGCCTCAGGGTGAATGAGCAGTTCTTC. Its translation: CSASRLRVNEQFF.

This chain uses TRBV12-3 or TRBV12-4 with TRBJ1-2; no clear D gene. The CDR3 is 16 amino acids. Trimming took off 1 base at V and 0 bases at J, with 12 bases between the two ends. This CDR3 reads CASSLGLARPNYGYTF. The DNA of the CDR3 is TGTGCCAGCAGTTTAGGATTGGCAAGACCTAACTATGGCTACACCTTC.

The chain is built from TRBV5-1 and TRBJ2-3, with a possible D match to TRBD1 (6 bases). There are 15 residues in the CDR3. V was cut by 4 bases and J by 4 bases, with 16 bases left in between. In germline, CDR1 is SGHRS, CDR2 YFSETQ. The CDR3 DNA reads TGCGCCAGCAGCCCCACAGGGCCGGCCCCAGATACGCAGTATTTT. Protein sequence: CASSPTGPAPDTQYF.

This clonotype was detected only a few times. The V gene is TRBV30, the J gene TRBJ2-1; D is undetermined. This CDR3 comprises 12 residues. CDR1 is GTSNPN and CDR2 is SVGIG in the germline V gene (reference sequence). Trimming stripped 1 base from V and 12 bases from J, with 13 bases between. The CDR3 is CAWSADGMWQFF. As DNA, the CDR3 is TGTGCCTGGAGTGCCGATGGAATGTGGCAGTTCTTC.

In this sample, this clonotype turned up a few times. The chain recombines TRBV7-2 with TRBJ2-1; 7 positions match TRBD2. V was pared by 1 base and J by 3 bases, with 12 bases of the junction left unmatched. The CDR3 has 18 amino acids. The germline V gene has CDR1 SGHTA and CDR2 FQGNSA. As DNA, the CDR3 is TGTGCCAGCAGCTTAGGGCTAGCGGCCCAAAAGGGCTACAATGAGCAGTTCTTC. It is translated as CASSLGLAAQKGYNEQFF.

This clonotype was picked up many times. This chain uses TRBV30 with TRBJ1-1; a weak D match, TRBD1 (5 bases). The V end was cut by 4 bases, the J end by 6 bases, with 9 bases between. This CDR3 is built from 11 residues. Germline values: CDR1 GTSNPN, CDR2 SVGIG (reference sequence). The CDR3 loop is CAWNLGAEAFF. CDR3 bases: TGTGCCTGGAATTTAGGGGCTGAAGCTTTCTTT.

This clonotype was counted at least ten times. The genes are TRBV20-1 and TRBJ2-3, with D unresolved. Germline V gives CDR1 DFQATT, CDR2 SNEGSKA (reference sequence). V lost 2 bases to trimming and J lost 5 bases, with 5 bases between them. The CDR3 totals 11 residues. CDR3 in DNA: TGCAGTGCTAGACCGGGAGATACGCAGTATTTT. Its protein is CSARPGDTQYF.

This clonotype was found many times. The chain uses TRBV12-3 or TRBV12-4 and TRBJ2-7, with 7 bases lining up with TRBD2. There are 17 residues in the CDR3. Losses at the gene ends were 1 base for V and 3 bases for J; bases not matched to a gene: 12. The CDR3 sequence is CASSLEDVRDYNYEQYF. The DNA of the CDR3 is TGTGCCAGCAGTTTAGAGGACGTGCGGGACTACAACTACGAGCAGTACTTC.

J is TRBJ2-1 and V is TRBV5-1; D is tentatively TRBD1 or TRBD2 (7 bases each). Trimming shortened V by 3 bases and J by 5 bases, and 15 bases separated the two germline ends. Germline lookup yields CDR1 SGHRS and CDR2 YFSETQ. The CDR3 has 15 residues. The chain's CDR3 is CASSSRGGLHNEQFF. The DNA for the CDR3 is TGCGCCAGCAGCTCCAGGGGGGGCCTACACAATGAGCAGTTCTTC.

The chain has TRBV6-2 or TRBV6-3 and TRBJ2-6; TRBD1 matches at 7 bases. The CDR3 covers 17 residues. Looked up from germline, CDR1 is MNHEY and CDR2 is SVGEGT. The ends lost 6 bases at V and 0 bases at J; junction bases unmatched: 8. CDR3 amino acids: CASSFSDRYSGANVLTF. The CDR3 region has the DNA TGTGCCAGCAGCTTCTCGGACAGGTACTCTGGGGCCAACGTCCTGACTTTC.

This clonotype was counted ten times or more. The chain joins TRBV7-2 to TRBJ2-5; TRBD2 is a possible D gene (5 bases). The CDR3 totals 13 residues. Trimming shortened V by 7 bases and J by 4 bases, and 13 bases separated the two germline ends. CDR1 and CDR2 from the germline V gene are SGHTA and FQGNSA. The CDR3: CASNSRERETQYF. CDR3 DNA: TGTGCCAGCAACTCTAGGGAGAGAGAGACCCAGTACTTC.

A few counts support this clonotype. The chain is built from TRBV15 and TRBJ1-5; no clear D gene. Germline-derived CDR1 and CDR2 are LNHNV and YYDKDF (reference sequence). The V end lost 0 bases, the J end lost 6 bases, and 3 bases lay between the germline ends. This CDR3 is built from 12 residues. The CDR3 region is CATSRESQPQHF. As DNA, the CDR3 is TGTGCCACCAGCAGAGAGAGTCAGCCCCAGCATTTT.

In its sample, this clonotype was seen many times. The rearrangement uses TRBV20-1 and TRBJ2-7; TRBD2 aligns across 7 bases. Germline V CDR1 and CDR2: DFQATT, SNEGSKA (reference sequence). Trimming took 5 bases from V and 7 from J; bases not matched to a gene: 11. This CDR3 is built from 13 residues. DNA for the CDR3: TGCAGTGCTTCCCCCGGGGGGACGGGGGAGCAGTACTTC. This gives the protein CSASPGGTGEQYF.

A few counts support this clonotype. The rearrangement uses TRBV12-3 or TRBV12-4 and TRBJ1-6; no reliable D call. V lost 6 bases, J lost 8 bases, and 11 bases lay in between. The CDR3 has 13 amino acids. CDR3 DNA: TGTGCCAGCAGGGCCCCAACAGATTCACCCCTCCACTTT. Translated, it gives CASRAPTDSPLHF.

The CDR3 protein is CASSYSSRTHYGYTF. The CDR3 DNA reads TGTGCCAGCAGTTACTCGAGTCGGACACACTATGGCTACACCTTC. V is TRBV6-5 and J is TRBJ1-2; TRBD1 might be the D (5 bases). CDR1 is MNHEY and CDR2 is SVGAGI in the germline V gene. The CDR3 has 15 residues. The germline V and J ends were trimmed by 0 bases and 3 bases, with 11 bases remaining between them.